Presented here are 2 T cell receptor beta chains from one specimen sequenced in a study of cytomegalovirus exposure and HLA in healthy donors. Amplification used 60 Vbeta primers and 13 Jbeta primers. Generated by immunoSEQ multiplex PCR, the TCRdb table keeps only in-frame clones and is missing some. The sample lists 85,000 to 100,000 clones, roughly 86% seen once, with about a tenth in the top ten. Specimen: PBMCs. These receptor sequences come from a man aged 25 to 45 in good health and CMV-seropositive.

Turning to this clone: Its ends do not fully match the called genes, so a read error is possible. Different DNA sequences within this sample yield the same CDR3. In DNA, the CDR3 is TGCGCCAGCTCTAGTTCCGGGATGGGCACTGAGGCTTTCTTT. Translation gives CASSSSGMGTEAFF. The chain combines TRBV10-1 with TRBJ1-1, with D hard to call. The CDR3 totals 14 residues. Per germline, CDR1 WNHNN and CDR2 SYGVQD (reference sequence).

This chain uses TRBV7-8 with TRBJ2-5; TRBD2 agrees at 11 bases. Germline V lookup: CDR1 SGHVS, CDR2 FQNEAQ. This CDR3 region has 13 residues. The V segment lost 5 bases and the J segment 7 bases; nucleotides outside the gene matches: 3. Here the CDR3 reads CASSPGLAGTQYF. For the CDR3, the DNA is TGTGCCAGCAGCCCTGGACTAGCGGGGACCCAGTACTTC.